The 9 T cell receptor beta chains in this list originate from one sample, sequenced in a study of identical twins' blood T cells. In TCRdb, the 5' RACE reads were re-called with MiXCR into one record per CDR3 protein. In the table there are 350,000 to 400,000 distinct CDR3 sequences, around 30% of which are singletons. Sequencing used PBMCs. The origin of the receptors is a woman between 18 and 55 years old in good health.

This clonotype was detected a few times. The V gene is TRBV6-2 or TRBV6-3, the J gene TRBJ2-7; a weak D match, TRBD1 (5 bases). This CDR3 is 11 amino acids long. The V gene lost 11 bases and the J gene lost 0 bases, with 8 bases spanning the gap. Germline loops: CDR1 MNHEY, CDR2 SVGEGT. The CDR3 region is CAVGPSYEQYF. In DNA form, the CDR3 reads TGTGCCGTGGGGCCCTCCTACGAGCAGTACTTC.

Only a few counts were recorded for this clonotype. J is TRBJ2-5 and V is TRBV20-1; D is unresolved. Trimming shortened V by 0 bases and J by 2 bases, and 13 bases separated the two germline ends. The germline gives CDR1 DFQATT, CDR2 SNEGSKA (reference sequence). The CDR3 length is 15 residues. As DNA, the CDR3 is TGCAGTGCTAGAGATCCGATAGGTACACAAGAGACCCAGTACTTC. This encodes CSARDPIGTQETQYF.

This clonotype has just a few counts. The chain links TRBV6-2 or TRBV6-3 to TRBJ1-4; 9 nucleotides line up with TRBD1. The V gene end was trimmed by 2 bases and the J gene end by 7 bases; junction bases not matched to a gene: 2. The CDR3 loop spans 14 amino acids. CDR1 and CDR2 from the germline V gene are MNHEY and SVGEGT. As DNA, the CDR3 is TGTGCCAGCAGTTACGGGACAGGGTTTGAAAAACTGTTTTTT. Translated, it gives CASSYGTGFEKLFF.

For this clonotype: A much larger clone differs by one base, so this may be a read error. The CDR3 ends on some other residue instead of the conserved phenylalanine or tryptophan, so this is likely a read error. The chain links TRBV5-1 to TRBJ1-2; a weak D match, TRBD1 (5 bases). Germline CDR1 SGHRS, CDR2 YFSETQ. V lost 4 bases, J lost 1 base, and 11 bases lay in between. The CDR3 is made up of 14 amino acids. CDR3 in DNA: TGCGCCAGCAGCCTTGGGGGGTTTAACTATGGCTACACCATC. Encoded protein: CASSLGGFNYGYTI.

The chain couples TRBV20-1 to TRBJ2-2; 9 bases fit TRBD1. Unmatched junction bases numbered 11, after V lost 6 bases and J lost 6 bases. This CDR3 has 15 amino acids. Germline V gene data show CDR1 as DFQATT and CDR2 as SNEGSKA (reference sequence). The DNA for the CDR3 is TGCAGTGCCCCTTCGGACAGGGGAGGGGCCGGGGAGCTGTTTTTT. The encoded protein is CSAPSDRGGAGELFF.

This clonotype was seen repeatedly, ten times or more. The chain combines TRBV20-1 with TRBJ1-1; 7 positions match TRBD1. Per the germline V gene, CDR1 is DFQATT and CDR2 is SNEGSKA (reference sequence). The V segment lost 5 bases and the J segment 4 bases; nucleotides outside the gene matches: 13. This CDR3 has 15 amino acids. The CDR3 reads CSAFTGGTAGTEAFF. CDR3 DNA sequence: TGCAGTGCTTTTACTGGGGGGACAGCGGGCACTGAAGCTTTCTTT.

Only a few counts were recorded for this clonotype. The rearrangement joins TRBV20-1 to TRBJ2-3, with D maybe TRBD1 (5 bases). The V gene's germline CDR1 is DFQATT and CDR2 SNEGSKA (reference sequence). This CDR3 contains 14 residues. Between the trimmed V and J ends, which lost 3 bases and 6 bases, there was a span of 16 bases. Written as DNA, the CDR3 is TGCAGTGCTAGGGGGCTTACTCCAGGTGATACGCAGTATTTT. Its protein product is CSARGLTPGDTQYF.

This clonotype appeared a single time. The rearrangement links TRBV6-5 to TRBJ2-7; unclear D gene. CDR1 and CDR2 (germline): MNHEY, SVGAGI. V was pared by 7 bases and J by 3 bases, with 10 bases between. This CDR3 has 12 amino acids. The CDR3 region has the DNA TGTGCCAGCATGAACGGATACTACGAGCAGTACTTC. Translated: CASMNGYYEQYF.

The rearrangement uses TRBV29-1 and TRBJ2-2; the D is unclear. The CDR3 sequence is 12 residues long. Per the germline V gene, CDR1 is SQVTM and CDR2 is ANQGSEA. Trimming stripped 5 bases from V and 4 bases from J, with 8 bases between. The DNA of the CDR3 is TGCAGCGTTTTTTCGGTCACCGGGGAGCTGTTTTTT. Translation gives CSVFSVTGELFF.